This T cell receptor (beta chain) was sequenced during a study of beta chain features in type 1 diabetes. Study background: All samples yielded 85 million to 130 million examined sorted cells.

The entirety of the isolated RNA underwent reverse transcription, so expressed TCRB transcripts were sequenced. Here immunoSEQ multiplex PCR was the method, and the copy in TCRdb shows in-frame clones only, minus some. Here the sample spans 350,000 to 450,000 clones, roughly 16% being singletons. There are 15 residues in the CDR3. Germline lookup yields CDR1 SQVTM and CDR2 ANQGSEA. Germline trimming cut 5 bases from V and 5 bases from J; bases unmatched to any gene: 8. The source material was naive CD4+ T cells from blood. The rearrangement joins TRBV29-1 to TRBJ2-7; 14 bases line up with TRBD2. This TCR was sampled from a woman aged 18-29 years in good health. CDR3 coding DNA: TGCAGCGTTTTGGGACTAGCGGGAGCCGGTCACGAGCAGTACTTC. Translation gives CSVLGLAGAGHEQYF.